In its sample, the clone carrying this T cell receptor beta chain was seen a few times. The antigen remains unidentified. TCRdb processed the RT-PCR reads anew with MiXCR; each CDR3 protein has one entry. Seen here are about 310,000 distinct CDR3 sequences, 21% observed once, and the top ten hold roughly a tenth. V was pared by 1 base and J by 11 bases, with 11 bases between. This CDR3 comprises 12 residues. Germline-derived CDR1 and CDR2 are MDHEN and SYDVKM. The data derive from a study of response to subunit inactivated influenza vaccine. General study points: The authors put forward the suggestion that each seasonal influenza vaccination may bring in only a limited number of new T cells.

The chain uses TRBV28 and TRBJ1-1; D unclear. This receptor was identified in a man between 50 and 69 years old who received an inactivated influenza vaccine. The sequences come from PBMCs from blood, collected 21 months after vaccination. CDR3: CASSLFAGVAFF. The CDR3 coding sequence is TGTGCCAGCAGTTTATTCGCCGGGGTGGCTTTCTTT.